This paragraph reports one T cell receptor (beta chain). Its specificity is not known. The data were taken from a study of T cells in localized non-small cell lung cancer. Germline V gene data show CDR1 as SGHNT and CDR2 as YYREEE (reference sequence). This CDR3 region has 16 residues. V was pared by 0 bases and J by 8 bases, with 20 bases between. The study, taken as a whole, reports: When the top 100 tumor clones were examined, a median around 58 of them also appeared in the adjacent lung, which was paired and uninvolved. Highest T cell clonality was seen in uninvolved adjacent lung, surpassing that measured in tumor.

This table comes from immunoSEQ multiplex PCR, and its TCRdb copy is limited to in-frame clones, with some not included. The data contain 12,000 or so clones, around 83% of them seen just once; the ten biggest clones take up around 8.6%. This TCR was sampled from a male donor aged 60 or over with stage III lung adenocarcinoma. This specimen was peripheral blood, taken before any cancer treatment. This chain joins TRBV5-4 and TRBJ1-2; D gene uncertain. The CDR3 nucleotides are TGTGCCAGCAGCTTGGGAGATCTCGCAAGGAATGGCGGCTACACCTTC. Its protein is CASSLGDLARNGGYTF.